Below, 21 T cell receptor beta chains from the same sample are listed, as sequenced in a study of blood T cell repertoires in COVID-19. Produced via immunoSEQ multiplex PCR; TCRdb's table is partial and in-frame only. Among 68,000 or so clones, approximately 88% were seen once, and the ten largest hold 6% to 7%. The sample consisted of peripheral blood. The receptors stem from a woman aged 65 to 85 with acute or convalescent COVID-19.

This chain uses TRBV6-5 with TRBJ2-2; TRBD1 is a possible D gene (6 bases). The germline V and J ends were trimmed by 6 bases and 8 bases, with 19 bases remaining between them. Per germline, CDR1 MNHEY and CDR2 SVGAGI. This CDR3 region has 15 residues. For the CDR3, the DNA is TGTGCCAGCAGCAAACAGGGATCCCCGGGAGGGGAGCTGTTTTTT. It encodes CASSKQGSPGGELFF.

This rearrangement joins TRBV5-1 to TRBJ2-5; D gene unclear. V gave up 0 bases and J gave up 2 bases, with 8 bases separating them. The germline CDR1 and CDR2 sequences are SGHRS and YFSETQ. The CDR3 consists of 14 residues. CDR3 loop: CASSLGHTQETQYF. CDR3 nucleotides: TGCGCCAGCAGCTTGGGACATACGCAAGAGACCCAGTACTTC.

This clone was seen a single time. The chain combines TRBV2 with TRBJ1-2, with 10 bases identical to TRBD1. V trimming: 5 bases; J trimming: 6 bases; junction bases outside the gene matches: 12. This CDR3 region has 16 residues. Per the germline V gene, CDR1 is SNHLY and CDR2 is FYNNEI. The DNA of the CDR3 is TGTGCCAGCAGTCCCCGGGACAGGGGCCGGAGTAATGGCTACACCTTC. Its translation is CASSPRDRGRSNGYTF. The full variable domain, its missing parts supplied by reference TRBV2 and TRBJ1-2, is EPEVTQTPSHQVTQMGQEVILRCVPISNHLYFYWYRQILGQKVEFLVSFYNNEISEKSEIFDDQFSVERPDGSNFTLKIRSTKLEDSAMYFCASSPRDRGRSNGYTFGSGTRLTVV.

V gene TRBV19 combines with J gene TRBJ1-5; D not resolved. Germline V lookup: CDR1 LNHDA, CDR2 SQIVND (reference sequence). V lost 8 bases, J lost 0 bases, and 11 bases lay in between. CDR3 length: 14 residues. The CDR3 loop reads CASSAQDSNQPQHF. The CDR3 coding sequence is TGTGCCAGTTCCGCCCAGGATAGCAATCAGCCCCAGCATTTT.

The chain links TRBV10-3 to TRBJ2-6, with a weak D call TRBD1 (5 bases). Per germline, CDR1 ENHRY and CDR2 SYGVKD. This CDR3 is built from 15 residues. Deletions cut 4 bases from V and 0 bases from J, with 7 bases between. DNA for the CDR3: TGTGCCATCAGTGTAGACAGCTCTGGGGCCAACGTCCTGACTTTC. Translated: CAISVDSSGANVLTF.

This chain joins TRBV9 and TRBJ2-2; TRBD2 is a possible D gene (7 bases). This CDR3 spans 15 amino acids. The germline CDR1 and CDR2 sequences are SGDLS and YYNGEE. Trimming removed 6 bases from V and 5 bases from J, with 17 bases in between. Here the CDR3 DNA reads TGTGCCAGCACCCCTGGCGGGGGCCAAACCGGGGAGCTGTTTTTT. Translating gives CASTPGGGQTGELFF.

The chain carries TRBV4-2 and TRBJ1-5; D might be TRBD1 (6 bases). CDR3 length: 13 residues. Germline V gene lookup returns CDR1 LGHNA and CDR2 YNFKEQ. Trimming shortened V by 3 bases and J by 7 bases, and 10 bases separated the two germline ends. CDR3 coding DNA: TGTGCCAGCAGCCAGAACAGGGAACAGCCCCAGCATTTT. Translating gives CASSQNREQPQHF.

As for this clone: Likely a read error: the CDR3 ends without its conserved phenylalanine or tryptophan. The J gene is TRBJ1-2, the V gene TRBV28; TRBD1 aligns across 9 bases. Germline-derived CDR1 and CDR2 are MDHEN and SYDVKM. The CDR3 is made up of 12 amino acids. Trimming cost V 6 bases and J 7 bases; bases outside gene matches: 3. As DNA, the CDR3 is TGTGCCAGCAGAGGGACAGGGTTTGGCTACACCCTC. This sequence encodes CASRGTGFGYTL.

This rearrangement joins TRBV30 to TRBJ1-1, with TRBD1 matching 8 bases. There are 13 residues in the CDR3. CDR1 is GTSNPN and CDR2 is SVGIG in the germline V gene (reference sequence). V lost 4 bases, J lost 7 bases, and 8 bases stayed unmatched. CDR3 coding DNA: TGTGCCTGGATATTCAGGGGGCTTAGTGAAGCTTTCTTT. It codes for CAWIFRGLSEAFF. Full variable domain (remainder filled in from reference TRBV30 and TRBJ1-1): SQTIHQWPATLVQPVGSPLSLECTVEGTSNPNLYWYRQAAGRGLQLLFYSVGIGQISSEVPQNLSASRPQDRQFILSSKKLLLSDSGFYLCAWIFRGLSEAFFGQGTRLTVV.

The chain has TRBV18 and TRBJ2-3, with 8 bases matching TRBD1. Germline CDR1 KGHSH, CDR2 LQKENI. Trimming took 3 bases from V and 2 from J; bases not matched to a gene: 7. The CDR3 has 16 residues. The CDR3 loop reads CASSPLGQAYTDTQYF. CDR3 coding DNA: TGTGCCAGCTCACCCCTGGGACAGGCGTACACAGATACGCAGTATTTT.

V gene TRBV5-1 combines with J gene TRBJ1-3; possibly TRBD1 for D (6 bases). The V gene lost 0 bases and the J gene lost 0 bases, with 13 bases spanning the gap. CDR3 length: 17 residues. Germline assignment: CDR1 SGHRS and CDR2 YFSETQ. CDR3 residues: CASSLESGDSSGNTIYF. Here the CDR3 DNA reads TGCGCCAGCAGCTTGGAATCAGGGGATAGCTCTGGAAACACCATATATTTT.

V is TRBV5-4 and J is TRBJ1-1; D ambiguous. V dropped 0 bases and J dropped 10 bases, with 10 bases sitting between them. Germline V CDR1 and CDR2: SGHNT, YYREEE (reference sequence). CDR3 size: 12 residues. CDR3 DNA sequence: TGTGCCAGCAGCTTGGAAGGGCGGGGAGCTTTCTTT. Translated: CASSLEGRGAFF.

The chain employs TRBV7-9 and TRBJ2-5; 13 bases are a match to TRBD2. The CDR3 has 19 residues. V shed 6 bases and J 2 bases; nucleotides not matched to a gene: 15. The germline gives CDR1 SEHNR, CDR2 FQNEAQ (reference sequence). This CDR3 is CASRFDLGLAGETQETQYF. For the CDR3, the DNA is TGTGCCAGCAGGTTCGACTTAGGACTAGCGGGAGAAACACAAGAGACCCAGTACTTC.

V is TRBV6-1 and J is TRBJ1-2, with D unclear. Germline lookup yields CDR1 MNHNS and CDR2 SASEGT. Trimming removed 2 bases from V and 1 base from J, with 5 bases in between. The CDR3 is 13 residues long. The CDR3 region has the DNA TGTGCCAGCAGTGAAATTCTTAACTATGGCTACACCTTC. As protein: CASSEILNYGYTF.

The table lists this clone with a count of one. The chain combines TRBV19 with TRBJ2-3; 9 nucleotides line up with TRBD2. Germline V gene sequence: CDR1 LNHDA, CDR2 SQIVND (reference sequence). The CDR3 sequence is 15 residues long. After removal of 8 bases from V and 0 bases from J, the junction contained 6 bases not matched to a gene. CDR3 region: CASDKRGVSTDTQYF. DNA of the CDR3: TGTGCCAGTGACAAGCGGGGGGTAAGCACAGATACGCAGTATTTT.

The V call is TRBV2, the J call TRBJ1-1; D gene ambiguous. The germline V gene has CDR1 SNHLY and CDR2 FYNNEI. The germline V and J ends were trimmed by 10 bases and 0 bases, with 15 bases remaining between them. The CDR3 has 14 residues. The CDR3: CANTARLLNTEAFF. The CDR3 coding sequence is TGTGCCAACACCGCCAGGTTGCTGAACACTGAAGCTTTCTTT.

This chain joins TRBV5-4 and TRBJ2-7, with D possibly matching TRBD1 (6 bases). Germline CDR1 reads SGHNT; CDR2 reads YYREEE (reference sequence). The CDR3 covers 11 residues. Trimming took 5 bases from V and 5 from J, leaving 8 bases between them. CDR3 region: CASRQGHEQYF. The CDR3 DNA is TGTGCCAGCAGACAGGGACACGAGCAGTACTTC.

The chain employs TRBV29-1 and TRBJ1-1; D ambiguous. The V end lost 5 bases, the J end lost 1 base, and 14 bases lay between the germline ends. The CDR3 has 14 amino acids. CDR1 and CDR2 (germline): SQVTM, ANQGSEA. The CDR3 protein is CSVREGGWNTEAFF. CDR3 sequence (DNA): TGCAGCGTTCGAGAGGGTGGGTGGAACACTGAAGCTTTCTTT.

This chain links TRBV18 with TRBJ1-6, with D possibly being TRBD1 (5 bases). The CDR3 has 16 residues. Germline-derived CDR1 and CDR2 are KGHSH and LQKENI. Trimming pared 3 bases from V and 6 bases from J, leaving 15 bases between. CDR3 sequence (DNA): TGTGCCAGCTCACCGAGCGTACCCGGGGGTAATTCACCCCTCCACTTT. It is translated as CASSPSVPGGNSPLHF.

This chain uses TRBV19 with TRBJ1-1, with no clear D. The CDR3 is made up of 13 amino acids. The germline CDR1 and CDR2 sequences are LNHDA and SQIVND (reference sequence). The V end was cut by 8 bases, the J end by 5 bases, with 15 bases between. CDR3 bases: TGTGCCAGTGGTGGCCAGGTGAGAACTGAAGCTTTCTTT. Translation: CASGGQVRTEAFF.

The genes are TRBV6-6 and TRBJ2-2; possibly TRBD2 for D (5 bases). The germline CDR1 and CDR2 sequences are MNHNY and SVGAGI (reference sequence). The CDR3 length is 16 residues. The V end was cut by 1 base, the J end by 10 bases, with 19 bases between. The CDR3 loop is CASSYYLGGSLEELFF. The CDR3 DNA reads as TGTGCCAGCAGTTACTATCTCGGAGGCAGCCTCGAGGAGCTGTTTTTT.